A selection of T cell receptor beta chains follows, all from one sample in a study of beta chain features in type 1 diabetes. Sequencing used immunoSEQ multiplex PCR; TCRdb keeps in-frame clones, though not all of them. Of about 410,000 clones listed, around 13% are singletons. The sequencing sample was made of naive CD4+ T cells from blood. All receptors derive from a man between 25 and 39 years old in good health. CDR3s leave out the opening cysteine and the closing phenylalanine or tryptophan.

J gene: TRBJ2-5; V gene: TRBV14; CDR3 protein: ASSQRDRGEGAQY
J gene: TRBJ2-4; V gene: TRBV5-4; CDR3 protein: ASSLDRGRAKNIQY
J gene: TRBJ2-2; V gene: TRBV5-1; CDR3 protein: ASSLEWVSGELF
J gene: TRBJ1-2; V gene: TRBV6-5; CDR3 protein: ASSSGQWYGYT
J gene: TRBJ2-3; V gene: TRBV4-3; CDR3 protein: ASSHRTSGSTDTQY
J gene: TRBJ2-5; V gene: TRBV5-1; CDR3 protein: ASSKDRAETQY
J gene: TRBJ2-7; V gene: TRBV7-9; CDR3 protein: ASSLKTFPGRQY
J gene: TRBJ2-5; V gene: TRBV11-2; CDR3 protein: ASTRGTGTTQY
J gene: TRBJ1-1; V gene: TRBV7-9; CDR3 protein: ASSLPRRNTEAF
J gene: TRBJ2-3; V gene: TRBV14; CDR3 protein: ASSQVGGNTQY
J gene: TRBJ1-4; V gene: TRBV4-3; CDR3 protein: ASSQDKKRNEKLF
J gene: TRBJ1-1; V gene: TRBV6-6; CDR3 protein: ASRRQGNTEAF
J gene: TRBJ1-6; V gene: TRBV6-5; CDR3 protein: ASSYSLQGSSPLH
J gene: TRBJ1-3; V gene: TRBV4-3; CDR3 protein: ASSQSLPNTIY
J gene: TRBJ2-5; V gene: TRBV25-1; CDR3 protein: ASSEFGGETQY
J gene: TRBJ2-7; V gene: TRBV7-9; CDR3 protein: ASSLSGVSY
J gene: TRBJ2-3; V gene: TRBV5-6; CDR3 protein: ASSLYPVYTDTQY
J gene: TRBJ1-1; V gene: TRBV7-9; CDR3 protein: ASSFQGEAF
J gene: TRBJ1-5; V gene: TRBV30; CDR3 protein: AWRMGFSNQPQH
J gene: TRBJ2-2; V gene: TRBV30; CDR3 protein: AESRERITGKLF
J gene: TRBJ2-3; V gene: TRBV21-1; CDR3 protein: ASSHSGTSTDTQY
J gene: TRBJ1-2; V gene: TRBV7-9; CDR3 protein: ASSQDRRGHGYT
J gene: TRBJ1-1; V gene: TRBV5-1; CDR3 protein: ASSGGALRDTEAF
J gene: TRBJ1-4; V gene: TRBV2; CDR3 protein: ASKRQSAEKLF
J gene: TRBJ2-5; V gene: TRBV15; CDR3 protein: ATSSHRTSGMRETQY
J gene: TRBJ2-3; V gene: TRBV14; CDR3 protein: ASGHTDTQY
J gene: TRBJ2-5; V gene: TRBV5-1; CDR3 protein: ASSSTTGETQY
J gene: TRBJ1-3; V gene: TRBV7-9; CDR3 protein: ASSETGNTIY
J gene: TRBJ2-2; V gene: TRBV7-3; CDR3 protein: ASSSLGGELF
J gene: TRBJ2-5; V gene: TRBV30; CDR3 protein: AGSVRLQETQY
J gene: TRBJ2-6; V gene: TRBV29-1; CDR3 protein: SVRVFSGANVLT
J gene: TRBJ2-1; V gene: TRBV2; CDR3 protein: ASRLGLAGYNEQF
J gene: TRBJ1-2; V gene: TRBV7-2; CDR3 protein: ASSLGPRNYGYT
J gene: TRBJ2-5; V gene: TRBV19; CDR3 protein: ASSISPGARETQY
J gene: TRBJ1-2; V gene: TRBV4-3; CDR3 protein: ASSQDPGANYGYT
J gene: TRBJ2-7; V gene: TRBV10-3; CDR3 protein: AISESTGFYEQY
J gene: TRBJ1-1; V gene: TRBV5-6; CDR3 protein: ASSLGVTNTEAF
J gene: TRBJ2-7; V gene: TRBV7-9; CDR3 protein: ASSRGPSNYEQY
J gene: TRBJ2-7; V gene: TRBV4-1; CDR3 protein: ASSQELTRPEQY
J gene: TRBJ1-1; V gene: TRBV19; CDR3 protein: ASSITFANTEAF
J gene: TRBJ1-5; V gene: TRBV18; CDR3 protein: ASSPTGGHSNQPQH
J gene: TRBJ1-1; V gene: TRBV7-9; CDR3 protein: ASSLARGTEAF
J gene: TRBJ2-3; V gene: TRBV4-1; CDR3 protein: ASSRGPSPDTQY
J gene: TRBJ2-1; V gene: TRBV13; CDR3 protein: ASSNLGTGRLAGGKGSGNEQF
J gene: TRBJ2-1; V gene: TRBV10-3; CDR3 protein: ASSHNEQF
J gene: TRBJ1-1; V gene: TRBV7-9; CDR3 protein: ASSRGVSIAEAF
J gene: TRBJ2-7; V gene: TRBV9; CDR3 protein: ASSRGQGSNEQY
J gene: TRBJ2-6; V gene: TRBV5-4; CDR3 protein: ASSLQSSGANVLT
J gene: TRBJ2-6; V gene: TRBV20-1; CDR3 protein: SARVNNLLT
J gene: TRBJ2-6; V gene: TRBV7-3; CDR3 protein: ASSLTPGSGANVLT
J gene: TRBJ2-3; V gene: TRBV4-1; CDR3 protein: ASSPVRQNTDTQY
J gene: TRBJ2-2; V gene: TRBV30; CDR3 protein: AWSATGELF
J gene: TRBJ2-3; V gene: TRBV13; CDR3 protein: ASSLILAVPDTQY